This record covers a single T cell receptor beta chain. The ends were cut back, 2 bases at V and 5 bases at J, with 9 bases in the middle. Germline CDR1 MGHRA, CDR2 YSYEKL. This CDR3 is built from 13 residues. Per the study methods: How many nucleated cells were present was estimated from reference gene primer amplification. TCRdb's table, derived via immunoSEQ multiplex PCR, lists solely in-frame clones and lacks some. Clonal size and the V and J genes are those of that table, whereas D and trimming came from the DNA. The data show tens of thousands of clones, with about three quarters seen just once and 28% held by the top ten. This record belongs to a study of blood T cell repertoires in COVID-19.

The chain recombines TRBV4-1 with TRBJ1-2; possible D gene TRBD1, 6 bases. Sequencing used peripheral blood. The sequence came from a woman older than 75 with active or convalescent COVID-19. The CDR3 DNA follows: TGCGCCAGCAGCCAAACACAGGGTTATGGCTACACCTTC. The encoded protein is CASSQTQGYGYTF.